These 9 T cell receptor beta chains originate from one sample sequenced in a study of beta chain bispecific antibodies for T cell cancers. T cells were expanded from blood mononuclear cells for about three days with anti-CD3 OKT3 or CD3/CD28 beads. The antigens these receptors bind are not known. Overall study findings and caveats: Normal T cells contributed less of the targeted TRBV signal than the leukemia cells did.

TCRdb passed the 5' RACE reads through MiXCR, listing each CDR3 protein once. The sample holds tens of thousands of distinct CDR3 sequences, roughly 2.6% seen once. Material: healthy donor T cells cultured with leukemia cells. The receptors come from a human donor in good health. Some clones in this sample may be carry-over from other donors' samples.

This clonotype was picked up many times. The rearrangement uses TRBV6-5 and TRBJ1-3, with a weak D call TRBD1 (5 bases). V was cut by 6 bases and J by 2 bases, with 8 bases left in between. The CDR3 loop spans 13 amino acids. Germline values: CDR1 MNHEY, CDR2 SVGAGI. In nucleotides, the CDR3 is TGTGCCAGCAGCCGACAGCCTGGAAACACCATATATTTT. It encodes CASSRQPGNTIYF.

This clonotype was detected ten times or more. The V gene is TRBV6-5, the J gene TRBJ1-2, with TRBD1 matching over 7 bases. Germline assignment: CDR1 MNHEY and CDR2 SVGAGI. Losses at the gene ends were 7 bases for V and 1 base for J; bases not matched to a gene: 6. This CDR3 contains 14 residues. CDR3 residues: CASNEGQSNYGYTF. The CDR3 DNA sequence: TGTGCCAGCAACGAGGGACAGAGTAACTATGGCTACACCTTC.

This chain links TRBV5-1 with TRBJ2-1; TRBD2 agrees at 9 bases. The junction had 2 bases not matched to a gene; V was cut back by 2 bases and J by 2 bases. The CDR3 runs 15 residues. Germline CDR1 and CDR2: SGHRS and YFSETQ. CDR3 region: CASSLAGGTYNEQFF. DNA for the CDR3: TGCGCCAGCAGCTTAGCGGGGGGCACCTACAATGAGCAGTTCTTC.

V usage is TRBV25-1 and J usage is TRBJ2-3; TRBD2 might be the D (6 bases). CDR3 length: 15 amino acids. V was trimmed by 6 bases and J by 0 bases, leaving 13 bases between them. Germline V gene lookup returns CDR1 MGHDK and CDR2 SYGVNS. CDR3: CASSGGDPSTDTQYF. The CDR3 DNA sequence: TGTGCCAGCAGCGGCGGGGACCCTAGCACAGATACGCAGTATTTT.

This clonotype was seen ten or more times. The rearrangement uses TRBV19 and TRBJ2-1; D perhaps matches TRBD2 (7 bases). V gave up 9 bases and J gave up 8 bases, with 26 bases separating them. The CDR3 has 16 amino acids. Germline V gives CDR1 LNHDA, CDR2 SQIVND (reference sequence). The CDR3 spells CASNQELGGLFDEQFF. The CDR3 DNA reads as TGTGCCAGCAACCAAGAATTGGGGGGGCTTTTTGATGAGCAGTTCTTC.

This clonotype was seen many times. The CDR3 here is CATSDPGAPDEQFF. CDR3 DNA sequence: TGTGCCACCAGTGATCCCGGGGCCCCCGATGAGCAGTTCTTC. J is TRBJ2-1 and V is TRBV24-1; either TRBD1 or TRBD2 may supply D (5 bases each). The CDR3 totals 14 residues. Looked up from germline, CDR1 is KGHDR and CDR2 is SFDVKD. With 3 bases removed from V and 8 bases from J, the gap between germline ends came to 13 bases.

There are many counts of this clonotype. Here the CDR3 reads CASSERKTSTDTQYF. Written as DNA, the CDR3 is TGTGCCAGCAGTGAACGCAAGACTAGCACAGATACGCAGTATTTT. The chain joins TRBV6-1 to TRBJ2-3; D call uncertain. Germline values: CDR1 MNHNS, CDR2 SASEGT. The CDR3 consists of 15 residues. V shed 2 bases and J shed 0 bases, with 9 bases lying between them.

This clonotype appeared many times. This chain connects TRBV4-1 to TRBJ1-2; D is possibly TRBD1 (5 bases). The CDR3 loop spans 13 amino acids. Germline assignment: CDR1 MGHRA and CDR2 YSYEKL. Trimming removed 4 bases at V and 2 bases at J, with 8 bases between. CDR3 DNA sequence: TGCGCCAGCAGCCTGACAGCCAACTATGGCTACACCTTC. This gives the protein CASSLTANYGYTF.

This clonotype has at least ten counts. This rearrangement joins TRBV9 to TRBJ1-2, with D unclear. The CDR3 is 18 amino acids. The V end was cut by 0 bases, the J end by 5 bases, with 23 bases between. Germline V gives CDR1 SGDLS, CDR2 YYNGEE. This CDR3 is CASSVGPSAKAEMYGYTF. The DNA for the CDR3 is TGTGCCAGCAGCGTAGGACCTTCTGCGAAAGCGGAGATGTATGGCTACACCTTC.